The 24 T cell receptor beta chains listed next were all sequenced from one sample in a study of response to subunit inactivated influenza vaccine. TCRdb itself ran the RT-PCR reads through MiXCR, one entry per CDR3 protein. The sample holds about 580,000 distinct CDR3 sequences, 14% seen once. Source: PBMCs from blood, taken about 12 days after vaccination. The source of these receptors is a man aged 45-65 years who received an inactivated influenza vaccine.

This clonotype was observed a handful of times. V is TRBV9 and J is TRBJ2-5; tentatively, D is TRBD1 or TRBD2 (5 bases each). The CDR3 runs 17 residues. Trimming pared 0 bases from V and 4 bases from J, leaving 19 bases between. Germline V gene lookup returns CDR1 SGDLS and CDR2 YYNGEE. CDR3 nucleotide sequence: TGTGCCAGCAGCGTAGGTCCAAGTGCGAGGGGCCCAGAGACCCAGTACTTC. Its protein is CASSVGPSARGPETQYF.

A few counts support this clonotype. V is TRBV24-1 and J is TRBJ2-3, with 8 bases aligning to TRBD2. The V gene end was trimmed by 4 bases and the J gene end by 0 bases; junction bases not matched to a gene: 8. CDR1 and CDR2 from the germline V gene are KGHDR and SFDVKD. The CDR3 contains 17 residues. The CDR3 coding sequence is TGTGCCACCAGTGACCCAATGACTAGCGCCAGCACAGATACGCAGTATTTT. This sequence encodes CATSDPMTSASTDTQYF.

The rearrangement links TRBV10-3 to TRBJ2-7; D may be TRBD1 (5 bases). Germline CDR1 is ENHRY and CDR2 is SYGVKD. Trimming cost V 3 bases and J 4 bases, with 13 bases left between them. The CDR3 has 14 amino acids. As DNA, the CDR3 is TGTGCCATCAGTGAAGGGCAGGGCCCTTACGAGCAGTACTTC. It yields the protein CAISEGQGPYEQYF.

In the case of this clonotype: One junction end disagrees with the germline gene, perhaps due to a read error. This chain uses TRBV5-1 with TRBJ2-2, with D perhaps assigned TRBD1 or TRBD2 (5 bases each). CDR3 length: 16 residues. Germline V gene sequence: CDR1 SGHRS, CDR2 YFSETQ. The CDR3: CASSNRPARGTGVLFF. CDR3 DNA sequence: TGCGCCAGCAGCAACCGGCCGGCCCGGGGCACCGGGGTGCTGTTTTTT.

In its sample, this clonotype was seen a few times. This rearrangement joins TRBV7-2 to TRBJ1-1, with 7 bases lining up with TRBD1. Per the germline V gene, CDR1 is SGHTA and CDR2 is FQGNSA. The CDR3 has 16 residues. V shed 3 bases and J 4 bases; nucleotides not matched to a gene: 11. CDR3 protein: CASSLAVGRGATEAFF. CDR3 bases: TGTGCCAGCAGCTTGGCGGTAGGCAGGGGGGCCACTGAAGCTTTCTTT.

The chain uses TRBV15 and TRBJ2-5; D is possibly TRBD2 (7 bases). This CDR3 is built from 13 residues. The germline V and J ends were trimmed by 3 bases and 7 bases, with 12 bases remaining between them. Germline CDR1 reads LNHNV; CDR2 reads YYDKDF (reference sequence). CDR3 amino acids: CATSSGGRATQYF. The CDR3 DNA reads TGTGCCACCAGCAGCGGGGGGCGGGCGACCCAGTACTTC.

This clonotype has a handful of counts. In DNA form, the CDR3 reads TGTGCCAGCAGCTTAAGCGCGGCTAGCGGGAGATATGAGCAGTTCTTC. Amino acid sequence: CASSLSAASGRYEQFF. The V gene is TRBV7-2, the J gene TRBJ2-1, with 10 bases that match TRBD2. This CDR3 has 16 amino acids. Trimming at V came to 2 bases and at J to 8 bases, leaving 9 bases not matched to a gene. Germline lookup yields CDR1 SGHTA and CDR2 FQGNSA.

The chain joins TRBV15 to TRBJ2-3; D is tentatively TRBD1 or TRBD2 (5 bases each). Germline V gene sequence: CDR1 LNHNV, CDR2 YYDKDF (reference sequence). V dropped 1 base and J dropped 6 bases, with 17 bases sitting between them. The CDR3 is 16 amino acids. The CDR3 sequence is CATSRASGEWGDTQYF. The CDR3 DNA reads TGTGCCACCAGCAGAGCAAGCGGAGAGTGGGGGGATACGCAGTATTTT.

This clonotype was observed a handful of times. This CDR3 reads CASSLFGVGAAGELFF. CDR3 nucleotides: TGTGCCAGCAGCTTATTCGGTGTGGGGGCCGCCGGGGAGCTGTTTTTT. V is TRBV7-2 and J is TRBJ2-2; tentative D call: TRBD1 (6 bases). Germline V CDR1 and CDR2: SGHTA, FQGNSA. Between the trimmed V and J ends, which lost 2 bases and 6 bases, there was a span of 16 bases. This CDR3 has 16 amino acids. The variable domain in full, with the rest retrieved from reference TRBV7-2 and TRBJ2-2, is GAGVSQSPSNKVTEKGKDVELRCDPISGHTALYWYRQSLGQGLEFLIYFQGNSAPDKSGLPSDRFSAERTGGSVSTLTIQRTQQEDSAVYLCASSLFGVGAAGELFFGEGSRLTVL.

The CDR3 loop is CSVVPGADTQYF. The DNA of the CDR3 is TGCAGCGTTGTTCCAGGTGCAGATACGCAGTATTTT. J is TRBJ2-3 and V is TRBV29-1; D uncertain. The germline V gene has CDR1 SQVTM and CDR2 ANQGSEA. V was trimmed by 4 bases and J by 4 bases, leaving 9 bases between them. The CDR3 runs to 12 residues.

This clonotype was picked up a small number of times. This chain joins TRBV6-2 or TRBV6-3 and TRBJ1-2, with a possible D match to TRBD1 (5 bases). The V gene lost 8 bases and the J gene lost 8 bases, with 18 bases spanning the gap. The CDR3 has 13 residues. In germline, CDR1 is MNHEY, CDR2 SVGEGT. CDR3 in amino acids: CASAGDRTRGYTF. The DNA of the CDR3 is TGTGCCAGCGCCGGGGACCGGACGAGGGGCTACACCTTC.

The chain combines TRBV20-1 with TRBJ2-1; D uncertain. Trimming removed 0 bases at V and 11 bases at J, with 11 bases between. The CDR3 is made up of 12 amino acids. Germline CDR1 is DFQATT and CDR2 is SNEGSKA (reference sequence). In DNA, the CDR3 is TGCAGTGCTAGAGATACCGAGGTACAGCAGTTCTTC. Translating gives CSARDTEVQQFF.

The J gene is TRBJ2-5, the V gene TRBV4-1; TRBD2 aligns across 10 bases. The CDR3 spans 16 residues. V trimming: 0 bases; J trimming: 5 bases; junction bases outside the gene matches: 6. Germline CDR1 reads MGHRA; CDR2 reads YSYEKL. CDR3 sequence (DNA): TGCGCCAGCAGCCAAGATTCACTAGCGGGGCGGGAGACCCAGTACTTC. This translates into CASSQDSLAGRETQYF.

CDR3 sequence: CASSLGDGGRNEQFF. CDR3 DNA: TGCGCCAGCAGCCTGGGGGACGGAGGTAGGAATGAGCAGTTCTTC. This sequence joins TRBV5-1 and TRBJ2-1; D is perhaps TRBD1 or TRBD2 (5 bases each). Deletions cut 4 bases from V and 7 bases from J, with 18 bases between. CDR1 is SGHRS and CDR2 is YFSETQ in the germline V gene. This CDR3 comprises 15 residues. Complete variable domain (other parts from reference TRBV5-1 and TRBJ2-1): KAGVTQTPRYLIKTRGQQVTLSCSPISGHRSVSWYQQTPGQGLQFLFEYFSETQRNKGNFPGRFSGRQFSNSRSEMNVSTLELGDSALYLCASSLGDGGRNEQFFGPGTRLTVL.

This clonotype has ten or more counts. The CDR3 region is CASSYKIGQEKYEQYF. The CDR3 DNA reads TGTGCCAGCAGTTATAAAATCGGCCAGGAGAAATACGAGCAGTACTTC. This chain connects TRBV6-9 to TRBJ2-7; D uncertain. CDR3 length: 16 residues. With 2 bases removed from V and 4 bases from J, the gap between germline ends came to 18 bases. Germline CDR1 is MNHGY and CDR2 is SVAAGI.

This clonotype was counted ten times or more. For the CDR3, the DNA is TGCGCCAGCAGCCAACCGGACAGGGGAGGCTACACCTTC. This sequence encodes CASSQPDRGGYTF. This sequence joins TRBV4-3 and TRBJ1-2; 9 positions match TRBD1. The CDR3 totals 13 residues. From germline, CDR1 is LGHNA and CDR2 YSLEER. Germline trimming cut 2 bases from V and 8 bases from J; bases unmatched to any gene: 3.

This clonotype was counted between two and nine times. The V and J genes are TRBV5-6 and TRBJ2-2, with D possibly being TRBD1 (5 bases). This CDR3 comprises 15 residues. The germline V and J ends were trimmed by 4 bases and 4 bases, with 14 bases remaining between them. Germline loops: CDR1 SGHDT, CDR2 YYEEEE. The CDR3 coding sequence is TGTGCCAGCAGCCCAATGGGCAGGGTCACCGGGGAGCTGTTTTTT. It is translated as CASSPMGRVTGELFF.

In its sample, this clonotype was seen a few times. This chain uses TRBV29-1 with TRBJ2-1, with 11 nucleotides matching TRBD2. Germline loops: CDR1 SQVTM, CDR2 ANQGSEA. The CDR3 is 14 residues long. V shed 5 bases and J 9 bases; nucleotides not matched to a gene: 9. CDR3 protein: CSVPLAGAPPEQFF. Here the CDR3 DNA reads TGCAGCGTTCCACTAGCGGGAGCCCCACCTGAGCAGTTCTTC.

The chain uses TRBV14 and TRBJ2-7, with 9 bases identical to TRBD2. The junction had 11 bases not matched to a gene; V was cut back by 5 bases and J by 6 bases. The CDR3 consists of 15 residues. Germline V gene data show CDR1 as SGHDN and CDR2 as FVKESK. Here the CDR3 reads CASSGGRAGGSEQYF. DNA of the CDR3: TGTGCCAGCAGCGGAGGGCGCGCGGGAGGGAGCGAGCAGTACTTC.

The chain recombines TRBV4-3 with TRBJ2-2, with 9 bases that match TRBD1. The trim removed 8 bases at V and 4 bases at J, leaving 8 bases unmatched. Germline CDR1 LGHNA, CDR2 YSLEER. CDR3 length: 15 amino acids. CDR3 nucleotide sequence: TGCGCCAGCGGGGGACAGGGCCGTACCACCGGGGAGCTGTTTTTT. Translated, it gives CASGGQGRTTGELFF.

This clonotype has more than one count but fewer than ten. The chain uses TRBV29-1 and TRBJ1-6; D gene unclear. The CDR3 runs to 14 residues. V was clipped by 4 bases and J by 0 bases, with 7 bases between them. Germline V gene sequence: CDR1 SQVTM, CDR2 ANQGSEA. In DNA form, the CDR3 reads TGCAGCGTTGGCGGGAGCTCCTATAATTCACCCCTCCACTTT. Protein: CSVGGSSYNSPLHF. The full variable domain, in which reference TRBV29-1 and TRBJ1-6 provide the parts outside the CDR3, is SAVISQKPSRDICQRGTSLTIQCQVDSQVTMMFWYRQQPGQSLTLIATANQGSEATYESGFVIDKFPISRPNLTFSTLTVSNMSPEDSSIYLCSVGGSSYNSPLHFGNGTRLTVT.

The chain combines TRBV9 with TRBJ2-5; D might be TRBD1 (5 bases). CDR1 is SGDLS and CDR2 is YYNGEE in the germline V gene. The CDR3 length is 16 residues. Trimming cost V 0 bases and J 0 bases, with 12 bases left between them. The CDR3 DNA is TGTGCCAGCAGCGTAGGGTGGAAGGGGTACCAAGAGACCCAGTACTTC. Residues: CASSVGWKGYQETQYF.

This sequence joins TRBV19 and TRBJ2-5, with TRBD2 matching 11 bases. Germline trimming cut 3 bases from V and 3 bases from J; bases unmatched to any gene: 3. Germline V gene lookup returns CDR1 LNHDA and CDR2 SQIVND (reference sequence). The CDR3 is 15 amino acids. The CDR3 DNA is TGTGCCAGTAGTATGTCTAGCGGGGGGAAAGAGACCCAGTACTTC. As protein: CASSMSSGGKETQYF.

This clonotype was counted many times. The chain is built from TRBV5-1 and TRBJ1-6, with D tentatively TRBD1 (6 bases). CDR1 is SGHRS and CDR2 is YFSETQ in the germline V gene. The germline V and J ends were trimmed by 0 bases and 0 bases, with 13 bases remaining between them. The CDR3 has 18 residues. CDR3 bases: TGCGCCAGCAGCTTGGACAGGGTCGATAGCTCCTATAATTCACCCCTCCACTTT. The encoded protein is CASSLDRVDSSYNSPLHF. The variable domain in full, completed from reference TRBV5-1 and TRBJ1-6, reads KAGVTQTPRYLIKTRGQQVTLSCSPISGHRSVSWYQQTPGQGLQFLFEYFSETQRNKGNFPGRFSGRQFSNSRSEMNVSTLELGDSALYLCASSLDRVDSSYNSPLHFGNGTRLTVT.